Below, 27 T cell receptor beta chains from the same sample are listed, as sequenced in a study of T cell responses to AZD1222 COVID-19 vaccine. Sequenced by immunoSEQ multiplex PCR; TCRdb stores in-frame clones only, minus some. Of 150,000 to 200,000 clones listed, under 95% were seen once; the top ten hold 1% to 1.5%. This material consisted of peripheral blood, taken 28 days after the second AZD1222 dose. The receptor set was obtained from an adult who received the AZD1222 COVID-19 vaccine.

The V and J genes are TRBV5-1 and TRBJ1-1; tentatively, D is TRBD1 (6 bases). The CDR3 loop spans 16 amino acids. Germline assignment: CDR1 SGHRS and CDR2 YFSETQ. V was trimmed by 0 bases and J by 3 bases, leaving 15 bases between them. CDR3 DNA: TGCGCCAGCAGCTTGGTGGCAGGGGCCGTTTACACTGAAGCTTTCTTT. The encoded protein is CASSLVAGAVYTEAFF.

The genes are TRBV27 and TRBJ2-7; 8 nucleotides line up with TRBD1. This CDR3 is built from 20 residues. V gave up 4 bases and J gave up 2 bases; unmatched junction bases: 22. Germline CDR1 MNHEY, CDR2 SMNVEV (reference sequence). CDR3 amino acids: CASSYPSQDRGYQITYEQYF. In DNA, the CDR3 is TGTGCCAGCAGTTACCCATCCCAAGACAGGGGCTACCAGATAACCTACGAGCAGTACTTC.

V and J are TRBV28 and TRBJ2-7, with 8 bases that match TRBD1. The V gene's germline CDR1 is MDHEN and CDR2 SYDVKM. The CDR3 consists of 14 residues. V shed 4 bases, J shed 4 bases, and the junction held 6 bases outside the gene matches. CDR3: CASSSTGVGYEQYF. DNA of the CDR3: TGTGCCAGCAGTTCGACAGGGGTTGGGTACGAGCAGTACTTC.

This clone was detected only once. Here the CDR3 reads CASSQVGTRGGNTEAFF. For the CDR3, the DNA is TGTGCCAGCAGCCAAGTGGGAACTCGGGGGGGGAACACTGAAGCTTTCTTT. The genes are TRBV4-2 and TRBJ1-1; possible D gene TRBD1, 5 bases. Germline CDR1 is LGHNA and CDR2 is YNFKEQ. The ends were cut back, 1 base at V and 1 base at J, with 16 bases in the middle. This CDR3 region has 17 residues.

The chain is built from TRBV11-2 and TRBJ1-5, with 7 positions matching TRBD1. Germline trimming cut 1 base from V and 4 bases from J; bases unmatched to any gene: 4. CDR3 size: 15 residues. CDR1 is SGHAT, CDR2 FQNNGV, per germline. In DNA, the CDR3 is TGTGCCAGCAGCTTAGGAGGGGACAGTAATCAGCCCCAGCATTTT. Its translation is CASSLGGDSNQPQHF.

V and J are TRBV16 and TRBJ1-5, with TRBD1 identical over 7 bases. The CDR3 runs 18 residues. The V and J ends lost 2 bases and 4 bases, in that order; junction bases with no gene match: 14. Per the germline V gene, CDR1 is KGHSY and CDR2 is FQNENV. CDR3 loop: CASSQTSGTALRNQPQHF. The CDR3 bases are TGTGCCAGCAGCCAAACCTCCGGGACAGCTTTGCGTAATCAGCCCCAGCATTTT.

This chain uses TRBV4-3 with TRBJ2-1; possible D gene TRBD1, 6 bases. The CDR3 sequence is 16 residues long. Germline V CDR1 and CDR2: LGHNA, YSLEER. V was trimmed by 2 bases and J by 3 bases, leaving 14 bases between them. The DNA for the CDR3 is TGCGCCAGCAGCCAAAGTACAGGGAACTACTACAATGAGCAGTTCTTC. This translates into CASSQSTGNYYNEQFF.

The chain carries TRBV7-9 and TRBJ1-1, with a weak D call TRBD1 (5 bases). V gave up 0 bases and J gave up 3 bases, with 14 bases separating them. The CDR3 contains 16 residues. CDR1 SEHNR and CDR2 FQNEAQ come from the germline V gene (reference sequence). The CDR3 DNA sequence: TGTGCCAGCAGCTTAGCGTACGGTCCGGGGCACACTGAAGCTTTCTTT. The encoded protein is CASSLAYGPGHTEAFF.

V gene TRBV7-2 combines with J gene TRBJ2-7; 7 nucleotides line up with TRBD2. This CDR3 comprises 14 residues. Germline CDR1 SGHTA, CDR2 FQGNSA. Trimming took 7 bases from V and 10 from J; bases not matched to a gene: 16. This CDR3 reads CASTDKAGGSGQYF. CDR3 bases: TGTGCCAGCACCGACAAGGCAGGCGGGAGTGGTCAGTACTTC. The entire variable domain, with the rest obtained from reference TRBV7-2 and TRBJ2-7, is as follows: GAGVSQSPSNKVTEKGKDVELRCDPISGHTALYWYRQSLGQGLEFLIYFQGNSAPDKSGLPSDRFSAERTGGSVSTLTIQRTQQEDSAVYLCASTDKAGGSGQYFGPGTRLTVT.

This chain connects TRBV5-1 to TRBJ2-2; 7 positions match TRBD2. V was pared by 4 bases and J by 1 base, with 7 bases of the junction left unmatched. This CDR3 is built from 16 residues. CDR1 and CDR2 from the germline V gene are SGHRS and YFSETQ. Written as DNA, the CDR3 is TGCGCCAGCAGCCTCCTGGGCGGGGGGAACACCGGGGAGCTGTTTTTT. This sequence encodes CASSLLGGGNTGELFF. The complete variable domain, with remaining parts taken from reference TRBV5-1 and TRBJ2-2, reads KAGVTQTPRYLIKTRGQQVTLSCSPISGHRSVSWYQQTPGQGLQFLFEYFSETQRNKGNFPGRFSGRQFSNSRSEMNVSTLELGDSALYLCASSLLGGGNTGELFFGEGSRLTVL.

V usage is TRBV20-1 and J usage is TRBJ1-5; D is perhaps TRBD1 (5 bases). V gave up 3 bases and J gave up 4 bases, with 16 bases separating them. This CDR3 has 15 amino acids. Germline-derived CDR1 and CDR2 are DFQATT and SNEGSKA (reference sequence). The CDR3 region has the DNA TGCAGTGCTAGTGGGGCAGTCTTGACAAATCAGCCCCAGCATTTT. Translating it yields CSASGAVLTNQPQHF.

This sequence joins TRBV5-1 and TRBJ2-7; D might be TRBD2 (6 bases). CDR3 length equals 15 residues. V was shortened by 2 bases and J by 0 bases, with 12 bases between the two germline ends. CDR1 is SGHRS and CDR2 is YFSETQ in the germline V gene. For the CDR3, the DNA is TGCGCCAGCAGCTTAGCTAGCGTATCCTCCTACGAGCAGTACTTC. Its translation is CASSLASVSSYEQYF.

This sequence joins TRBV2 and TRBJ2-1; D gene ambiguous. The CDR3 extends over 14 amino acids. V dropped 4 bases and J dropped 1 base, with 8 bases sitting between them. The V gene's germline CDR1 is SNHLY and CDR2 FYNNEI. CDR3 sequence: CASSGGFSYNEQFF. The CDR3 DNA is TGTGCCAGCAGTGGTGGCTTTTCCTACAATGAGCAGTTCTTC.

This clone was found once. The gene calls are TRBV3-1 (or the pseudogene TRBV3-2) and TRBJ1-2, with D unresolved. V lost 2 bases, J lost 8 bases, and 9 bases lay in between. The CDR3 spans 12 residues. CDR1 LGHDT and CDR2 YNNKEL come from the germline V gene (reference sequence). The CDR3 loop is CASSQTREGYTF. CDR3 sequence (DNA): TGTGCCAGCAGCCAAACGAGGGAAGGCTACACCTTC.

The V and J genes are TRBV4-3 and TRBJ2-3; D gene unclear. Germline CDR1 LGHNA, CDR2 YSLEER. The CDR3 covers 14 residues. The V gene lost 4 bases and the J gene lost 2 bases, with 10 bases spanning the gap. CDR3 sequence reads: CASSLDSYTDTQYF. The DNA for the CDR3 is TGCGCCAGCAGCCTCGACTCCTACACAGATACGCAGTATTTT.

The rearrangement links TRBV11-3 to TRBJ2-2, with TRBD2 identical over 7 bases. V was pared by 5 bases and J by 5 bases, with 11 bases of the junction left unmatched. This CDR3 comprises 16 residues. Germline V lookup: CDR1 SGHNT, CDR2 YENEEA. CDR3 in amino acids: CASSAEGGRGTGELFF. The CDR3 nucleotides read TGTGCCAGCAGCGCCGAGGGCGGGAGAGGTACCGGGGAGCTGTTTTTT.

The chain employs TRBV12-3 or TRBV12-4 and TRBJ2-7; TRBD1 is a possible D gene (6 bases). V lost 5 bases to trimming and J lost 7 bases, with 12 bases between them. The CDR3 loop spans 12 amino acids. The CDR3 spells CASSPSRGEQYF. The CDR3 DNA reads TGTGCCAGCAGTCCATCCAGGGGAGAGCAGTACTTC.

The chain couples TRBV19 to TRBJ1-5; 7 bases map to TRBD1. The J segment lost 7 bases and the V segment lost 4 bases, leaving 7 bases of the junction unmatched. Germline V gives CDR1 LNHDA, CDR2 SQIVND (reference sequence). This CDR3 contains 14 residues. CDR3 in amino acids: CASSTITGEQPQHF. In DNA form, the CDR3 reads TGTGCCAGTAGTACGATAACAGGGGAGCAGCCCCAGCATTTT.

CDR3 region: CASSSRTGNYGYTF. CDR3 DNA sequence: TGTGCCAGCAGCTCCCGGACCGGTAACTATGGCTACACCTTC. The chain combines TRBV7-9 with TRBJ1-2; D unresolved. V was cut by 4 bases and J by 1 base, with 10 bases left in between. The CDR3 covers 14 residues. CDR1 SEHNR and CDR2 FQNEAQ come from the germline V gene (reference sequence).

This clone has just one count. This sequence joins TRBV21-1 and TRBJ1-3. TRBV21-1 is a listed pseudogene. The CDR3 has 14 amino acids. The CDR3: CASSLGGEGNTIYF. The CDR3 DNA reads as TGTGCCAGCAGCCTCGGCGGGGAGGGAAACACCATATATTTT.

The chain carries TRBV19 and TRBJ1-2; 7 nucleotides match TRBD1. The CDR3 contains 14 residues. Germline-derived CDR1 and CDR2 are LNHDA and SQIVND (reference sequence). V lost 7 bases, J lost 2 bases, and 7 bases stayed unmatched. CDR3 nucleotides: TGTGCCAGTACCGACCGGGACAGAAACTATGGCTACACCTTC. Its protein is CASTDRDRNYGYTF.

This chain joins TRBV28 and TRBJ1-1; D ambiguous. Germline CDR1 and CDR2: MDHEN and SYDVKM. This CDR3 region has 12 residues. Trimming removed 6 bases from V and 6 bases from J, with 11 bases in between. The chain's CDR3 is CASRLASSEAFF. The DNA of the CDR3 is TGTGCCAGCAGACTAGCAAGCTCTGAAGCTTTCTTT.

The chain has TRBV18 and TRBJ1-2, with 7 nucleotides matching TRBD1. V was pared by 4 bases and J by 7 bases, with 9 bases of the junction left unmatched. The CDR3 contains 14 residues. Germline loops: CDR1 KGHSH, CDR2 LQKENI. The CDR3 reads CASSRGQARGGYTF. The CDR3 bases are TGTGCCAGCTCACGAGGACAGGCGAGGGGTGGCTACACCTTC.

V gene TRBV19 combines with J gene TRBJ1-1; D possibly corresponds to TRBD1 (5 bases). Germline loops: CDR1 LNHDA, CDR2 SQIVND (reference sequence). The V end was cut by 3 bases, the J end by 1 base, with 9 bases between. The CDR3 has 14 residues. This CDR3 is CASSIGGENTEAFF. The CDR3 DNA is TGTGCCAGTAGTATCGGAGGGGAGAACACTGAAGCTTTCTTT.

This clone was recorded only once. The chain has TRBV16 and TRBJ1-5, with D possibly TRBD1 on 5 matching bases. Trimming took 0 bases from V and 5 from J, leaving 17 bases between them. There are 17 residues in the CDR3. The V gene's germline CDR1 is KGHSY and CDR2 FQNENV. This CDR3 is CASSQSLRVVKDQPQHF. Here the CDR3 DNA reads TGTGCCAGCAGCCAATCGCTCAGGGTTGTGAAGGATCAGCCCCAGCATTTT.

V is TRBV3-1 (or the pseudogene TRBV3-2) and J is TRBJ2-7, with 9 bases fitting TRBD2. The ends lost 0 bases at V and 0 bases at J; junction bases unmatched: 6. The CDR3 is made up of 17 amino acids. Germline V gives CDR1 LGHDT, CDR2 YNNKEL (reference sequence). The CDR3, as DNA: TGTGCCAGCAGCCAAGAGGGGAAGCGGGAGGACTCCTACGAGCAGTACTTC. This translates into CASSQEGKREDSYEQYF.

V is TRBV30 and J is TRBJ1-5, with D maybe TRBD1 (5 bases). V was trimmed by 2 bases and J by 6 bases, leaving 8 bases between them. The CDR3 is made up of 12 amino acids. Germline CDR1 is GTSNPN and CDR2 is SVGIG (reference sequence). CDR3: CAWSQGFQPQHF. The CDR3 DNA follows: TGTGCCTGGAGTCAGGGTTTTCAGCCCCAGCATTTT.